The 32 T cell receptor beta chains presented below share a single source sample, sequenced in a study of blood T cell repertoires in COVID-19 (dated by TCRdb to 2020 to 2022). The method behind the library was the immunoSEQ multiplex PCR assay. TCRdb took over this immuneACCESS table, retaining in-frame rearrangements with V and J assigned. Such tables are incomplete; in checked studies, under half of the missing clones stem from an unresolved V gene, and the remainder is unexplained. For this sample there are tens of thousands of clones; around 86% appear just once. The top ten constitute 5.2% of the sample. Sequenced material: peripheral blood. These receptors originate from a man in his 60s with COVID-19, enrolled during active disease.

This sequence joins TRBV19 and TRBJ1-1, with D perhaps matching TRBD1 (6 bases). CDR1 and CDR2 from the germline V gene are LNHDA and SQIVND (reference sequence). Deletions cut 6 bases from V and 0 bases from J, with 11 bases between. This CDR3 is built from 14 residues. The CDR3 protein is CASRTRGMNTEAFF. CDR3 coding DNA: TGTGCCAGTAGAACGAGGGGGATGAACACTGAAGCTTTCTTT.

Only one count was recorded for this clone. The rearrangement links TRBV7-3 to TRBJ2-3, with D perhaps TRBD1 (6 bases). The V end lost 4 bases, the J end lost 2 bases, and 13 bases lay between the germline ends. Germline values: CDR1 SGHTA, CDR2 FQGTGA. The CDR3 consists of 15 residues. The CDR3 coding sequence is TGTGCCAGCAGCTCCGGGACAACTTACACAGATACGCAGTATTTT. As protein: CASSSGTTYTDTQYF.

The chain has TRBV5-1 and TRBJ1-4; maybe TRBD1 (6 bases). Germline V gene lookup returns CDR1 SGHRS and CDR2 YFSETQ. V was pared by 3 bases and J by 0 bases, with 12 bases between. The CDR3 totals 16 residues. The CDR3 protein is CASSSGQLTTNEKLFF. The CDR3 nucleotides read TGCGCCAGCAGCTCCGGACAGTTAACAACTAATGAAAAACTGTTTTTT.

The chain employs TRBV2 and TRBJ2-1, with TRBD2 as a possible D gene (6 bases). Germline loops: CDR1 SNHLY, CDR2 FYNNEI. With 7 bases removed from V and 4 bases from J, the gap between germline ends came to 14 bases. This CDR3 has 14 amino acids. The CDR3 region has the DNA TGTGCCAGCACCTCGGGGAGGATTTACAATGAGCAGTTCTTC. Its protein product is CASTSGRIYNEQFF.

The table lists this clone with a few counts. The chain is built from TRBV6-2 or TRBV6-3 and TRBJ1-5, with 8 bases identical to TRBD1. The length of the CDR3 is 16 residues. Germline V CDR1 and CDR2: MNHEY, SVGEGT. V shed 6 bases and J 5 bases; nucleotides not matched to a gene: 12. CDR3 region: CASSPRPTGGDQPQHF. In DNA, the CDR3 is TGTGCCAGCAGCCCTCGACCTACAGGGGGTGATCAGCCCCAGCATTTT.

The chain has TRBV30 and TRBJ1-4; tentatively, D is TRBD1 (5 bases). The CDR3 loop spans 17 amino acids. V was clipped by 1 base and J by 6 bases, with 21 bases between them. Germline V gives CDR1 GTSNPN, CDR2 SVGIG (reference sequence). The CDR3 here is CAWSAPFFDSVDEKLFF. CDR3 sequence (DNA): TGTGCCTGGAGTGCCCCATTCTTTGACAGTGTCGATGAAAAACTGTTTTTT.

The CDR3 region is CASSIQVTSYEQYF. The DNA of the CDR3 is TGTGCCAGTAGTATACAAGTGACTAGCTACGAGCAGTACTTC. The V gene is TRBV19, the J gene TRBJ2-7; maybe TRBD2 (6 bases). Looked up from germline, CDR1 is LNHDA and CDR2 is SQIVND (reference sequence). V was cut by 2 bases and J by 3 bases, with 11 bases left in between. The CDR3 loop spans 14 amino acids.

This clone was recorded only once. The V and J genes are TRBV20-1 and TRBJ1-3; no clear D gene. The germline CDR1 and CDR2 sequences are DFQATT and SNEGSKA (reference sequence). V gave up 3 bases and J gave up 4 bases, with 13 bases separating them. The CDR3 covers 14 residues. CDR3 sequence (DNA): TGCAGTGCTAGTGGACTTTTAGAGGGAAACACCATATATTTT. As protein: CSASGLLEGNTIYF.

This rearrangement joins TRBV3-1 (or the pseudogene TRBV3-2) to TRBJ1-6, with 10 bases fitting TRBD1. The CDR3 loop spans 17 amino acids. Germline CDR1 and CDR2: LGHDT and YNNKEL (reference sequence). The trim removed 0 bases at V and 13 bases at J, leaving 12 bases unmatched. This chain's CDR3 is CASSQDPRTGGLWPLHF. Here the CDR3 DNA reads TGTGCCAGCAGCCAAGACCCTAGGACAGGGGGGCTGTGGCCCCTCCACTTT.

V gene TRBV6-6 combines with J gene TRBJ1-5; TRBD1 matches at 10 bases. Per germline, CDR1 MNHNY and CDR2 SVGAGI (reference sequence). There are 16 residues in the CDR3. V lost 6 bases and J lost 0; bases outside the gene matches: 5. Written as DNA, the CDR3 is TGTGCCAGCAGCTTGACAGGGGGCTATAGCAATCAGCCCCAGCATTTT. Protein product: CASSLTGGYSNQPQHF.

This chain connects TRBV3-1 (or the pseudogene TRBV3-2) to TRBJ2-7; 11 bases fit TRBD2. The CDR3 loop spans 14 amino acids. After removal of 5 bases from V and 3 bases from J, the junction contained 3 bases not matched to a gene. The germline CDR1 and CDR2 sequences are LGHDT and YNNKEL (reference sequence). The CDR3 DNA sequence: TGTGCCAGCAGCTTAGCGGGAGGGAACTACGAGCAGTACTTC. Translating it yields CASSLAGGNYEQYF.

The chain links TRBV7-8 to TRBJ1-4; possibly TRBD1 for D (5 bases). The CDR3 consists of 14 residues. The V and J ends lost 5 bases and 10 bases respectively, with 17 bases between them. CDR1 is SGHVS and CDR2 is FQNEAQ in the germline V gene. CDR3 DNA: TGTGCCAGCAGCCGGGACGAAGGGGTGGGAAAACTGTTTTTT. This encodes CASSRDEGVGKLFF.

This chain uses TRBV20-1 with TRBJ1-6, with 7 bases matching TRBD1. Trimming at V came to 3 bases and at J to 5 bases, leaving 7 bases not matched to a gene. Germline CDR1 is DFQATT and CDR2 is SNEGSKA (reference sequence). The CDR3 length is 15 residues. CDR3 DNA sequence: TGCAGTGCTAGTGGGGACAGAGGCGATAATTCACCCCTCCACTTT. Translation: CSASGDRGDNSPLHF.

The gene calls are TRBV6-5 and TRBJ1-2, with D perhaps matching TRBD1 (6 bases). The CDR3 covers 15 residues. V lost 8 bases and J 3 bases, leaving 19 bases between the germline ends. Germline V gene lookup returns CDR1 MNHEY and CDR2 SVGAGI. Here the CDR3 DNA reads TGTGCCAGCGGAAATATTAGGGCAGGGGACTATGGCTACACCTTC. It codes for CASGNIRAGDYGYTF.

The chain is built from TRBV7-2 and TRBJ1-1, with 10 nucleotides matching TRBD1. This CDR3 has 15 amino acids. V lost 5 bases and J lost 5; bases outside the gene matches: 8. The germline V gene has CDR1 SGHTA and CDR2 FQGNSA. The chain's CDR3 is CASSTGTGVETEAFF. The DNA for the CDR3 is TGTGCCAGCAGCACCGGGACAGGGGTAGAAACTGAAGCTTTCTTT. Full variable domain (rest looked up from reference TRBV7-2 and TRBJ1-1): GAGVSQSPSNKVTEKGKDVELRCDPISGHTALYWYRQSLGQGLEFLIYFQGNSAPDKSGLPSDRFSAERTGGSVSTLTIQRTQQEDSAVYLCASSTGTGVETEAFFGQGTRLTVV.

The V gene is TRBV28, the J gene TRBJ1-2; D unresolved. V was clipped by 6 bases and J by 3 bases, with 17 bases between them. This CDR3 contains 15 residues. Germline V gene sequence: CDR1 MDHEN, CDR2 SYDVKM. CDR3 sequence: CASRATLQVYYGYTF. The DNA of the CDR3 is TGTGCCAGCAGAGCTACCCTTCAGGTTTACTATGGCTACACCTTC.

CDR3 amino acids: CASQSQIIYNEQFF. The CDR3 DNA sequence: TGTGCCAGCCAATCACAGATTATCTACAATGAGCAGTTCTTC. V gene TRBV6-6 combines with J gene TRBJ2-1; D ambiguous. CDR3 length: 14 amino acids. The germline V gene has CDR1 MNHNY and CDR2 SVGAGI (reference sequence). Trimming cost V 8 bases and J 3 bases, with 14 bases left between them.

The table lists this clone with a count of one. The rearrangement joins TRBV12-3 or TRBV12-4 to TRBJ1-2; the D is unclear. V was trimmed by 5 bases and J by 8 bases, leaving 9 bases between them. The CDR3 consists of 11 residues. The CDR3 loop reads CASSAEGGYTF. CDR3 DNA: TGTGCCAGCAGTGCGGAGGGAGGCTACACCTTC.

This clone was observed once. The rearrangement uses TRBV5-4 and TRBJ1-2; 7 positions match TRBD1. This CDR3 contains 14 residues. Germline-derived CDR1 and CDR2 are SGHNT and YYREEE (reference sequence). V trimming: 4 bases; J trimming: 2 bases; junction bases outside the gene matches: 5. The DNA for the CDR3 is TGTGCCAGCAGCCCGCGGACAGGAAACTATGGCTACACCTTC. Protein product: CASSPRTGNYGYTF. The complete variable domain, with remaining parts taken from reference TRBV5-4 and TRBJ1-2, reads ETGVTQSPTHLIKTRGQQVTLRCSSQSGHNTVSWYQQALGQGPQFIFQYYREEENGRGNFPPRFSGLQFPNYSSELNVNALELDDSALYLCASSPRTGNYGYTFGSGTRLTVV.

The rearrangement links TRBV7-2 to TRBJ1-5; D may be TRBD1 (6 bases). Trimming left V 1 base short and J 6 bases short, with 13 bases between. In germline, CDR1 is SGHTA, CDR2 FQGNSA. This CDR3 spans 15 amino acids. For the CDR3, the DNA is TGTGCCAGCAGCTTAGACGTGGGGGCCGGTCAGCCCCAGCATTTT. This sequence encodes CASSLDVGAGQPQHF.

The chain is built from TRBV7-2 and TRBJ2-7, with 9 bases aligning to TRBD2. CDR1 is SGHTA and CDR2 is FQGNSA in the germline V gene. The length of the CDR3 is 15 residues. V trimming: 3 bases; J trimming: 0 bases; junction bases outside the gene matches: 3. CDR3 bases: TGTGCCAGCAGCTTCAGCGGGGGGAGCTCCTACGAGCAGTACTTC. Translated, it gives CASSFSGGSSYEQYF.

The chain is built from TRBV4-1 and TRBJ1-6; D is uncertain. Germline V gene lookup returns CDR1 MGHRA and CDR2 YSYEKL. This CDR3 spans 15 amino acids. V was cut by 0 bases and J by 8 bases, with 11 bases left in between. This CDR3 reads CASSQELSRDSPLHF. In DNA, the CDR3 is TGCGCCAGCAGCCAAGAACTGTCGAGGGATTCACCCCTCCACTTT.

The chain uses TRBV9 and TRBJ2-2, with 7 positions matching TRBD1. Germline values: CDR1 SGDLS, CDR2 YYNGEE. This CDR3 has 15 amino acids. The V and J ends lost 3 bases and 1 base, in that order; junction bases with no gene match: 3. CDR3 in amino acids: CASSGRQGNTGELFF. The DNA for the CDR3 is TGTGCCAGCAGCGGTCGACAGGGGAACACCGGGGAGCTGTTTTTT.

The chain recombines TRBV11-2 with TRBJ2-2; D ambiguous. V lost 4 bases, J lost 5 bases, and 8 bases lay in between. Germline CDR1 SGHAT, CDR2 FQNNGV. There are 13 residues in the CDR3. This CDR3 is CASSSRKTGELFF. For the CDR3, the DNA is TGTGCCAGCAGCTCCAGGAAAACCGGGGAGCTGTTTTTT. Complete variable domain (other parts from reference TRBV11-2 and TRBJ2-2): EAGVAQSPRYKIIEKRQSVAFWCNPISGHATLYWYQQILGQGPKLLIQFQNNGVVDDSQLPKDRFSAERLKGVDSTLKIQPAKLEDSAVYLCASSSRKTGELFFGEGSRLTVL.

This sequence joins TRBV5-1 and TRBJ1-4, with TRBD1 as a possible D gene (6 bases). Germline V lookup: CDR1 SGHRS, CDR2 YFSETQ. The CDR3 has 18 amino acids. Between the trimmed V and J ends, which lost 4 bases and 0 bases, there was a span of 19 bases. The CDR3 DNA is TGCGCCAGCAGCCCTATGGGGGGGCGCGGACCAACTAATGAAAAACTGTTTTTT. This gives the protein CASSPMGGRGPTNEKLFF.

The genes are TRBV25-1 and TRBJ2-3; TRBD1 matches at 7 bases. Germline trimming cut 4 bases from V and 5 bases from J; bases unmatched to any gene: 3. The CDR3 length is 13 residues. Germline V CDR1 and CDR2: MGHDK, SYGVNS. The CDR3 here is CASSGWDRDTQYF. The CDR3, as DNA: TGTGCCAGCAGTGGGTGGGACAGAGATACGCAGTATTTT.

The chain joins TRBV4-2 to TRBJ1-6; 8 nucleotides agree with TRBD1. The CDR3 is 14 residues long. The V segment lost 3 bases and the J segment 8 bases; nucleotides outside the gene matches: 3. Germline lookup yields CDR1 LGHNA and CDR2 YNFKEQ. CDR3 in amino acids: CASSQGDRHSPLHF. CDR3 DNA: TGTGCCAGCAGCCAGGGGGACAGGCATTCACCCCTCCACTTT.

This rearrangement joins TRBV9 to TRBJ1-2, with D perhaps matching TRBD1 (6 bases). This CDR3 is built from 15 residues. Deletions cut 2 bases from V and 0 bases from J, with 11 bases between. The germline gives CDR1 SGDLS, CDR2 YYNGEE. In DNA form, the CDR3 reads TGTGCCAGCAGCGTTTGGGACATCGCTAACTATGGCTACACCTTC. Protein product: CASSVWDIANYGYTF.

The CDR3 nucleotides read TGTGCCTGGAGTCCACAGGGAGAAAACACTGAAGCTTTCTTT. The encoded protein is CAWSPQGENTEAFF. The rearrangement links TRBV30 to TRBJ1-1; maybe TRBD1 (6 bases). This CDR3 spans 14 amino acids. Trimming stripped 2 bases from V and 2 bases from J, with 12 bases between. Germline CDR1 and CDR2: GTSNPN and SVGIG (reference sequence).

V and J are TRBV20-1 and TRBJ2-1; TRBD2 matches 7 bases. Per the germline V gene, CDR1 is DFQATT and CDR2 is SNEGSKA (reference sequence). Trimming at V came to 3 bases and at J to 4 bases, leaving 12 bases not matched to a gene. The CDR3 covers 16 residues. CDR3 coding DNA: TGCAGTGCTAGTCGTGGGAGGGATGGGGTTTACAATGAGCAGTTCTTC. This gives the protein CSASRGRDGVYNEQFF.

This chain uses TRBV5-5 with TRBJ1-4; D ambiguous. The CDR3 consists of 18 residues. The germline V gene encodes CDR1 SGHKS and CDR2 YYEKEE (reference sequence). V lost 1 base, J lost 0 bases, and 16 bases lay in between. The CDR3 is CASSLNPREAATNEKLFF. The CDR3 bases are TGTGCCAGCAGCTTGAACCCCCGAGAGGCTGCAACTAATGAAAAACTGTTTTTT.

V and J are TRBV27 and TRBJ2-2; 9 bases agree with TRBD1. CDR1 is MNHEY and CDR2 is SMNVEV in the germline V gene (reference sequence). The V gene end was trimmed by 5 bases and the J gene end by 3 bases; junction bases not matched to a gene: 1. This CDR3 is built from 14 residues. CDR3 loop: CASSRTGDTGELFF. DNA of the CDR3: TGTGCCAGCAGTCGGACAGGGGACACCGGGGAGCTGTTTTTT.